Sequencing of this TCR beta chain was carried out in a study of cytomegalovirus exposure and HLA in healthy donors. Primers: 60 Vbeta forward and 13 Jbeta reverse. Method: immunoSEQ multiplex PCR; TCRdb's copy keeps in-frame clones and lacks some. The sample includes fewer than 110,000 clones. CDR3 length: 13 amino acids. With V trimmed by 5 bases and J by 7 bases, 6 bases remained unmatched. Germline V gene sequence: CDR1 SGHNT, CDR2 YYREEE (reference sequence). What was sequenced was PBMCs. The receptor was isolated from a man aged 40-49 years in good health and CMV-seronegative. The chain couples TRBV5-4 to TRBJ2-1, with 7 bases fitting TRBD1. The CDR3 DNA sequence: TGTGCCAGCAGTTATACAGGGGAAAATGAGCAGTTCTTC. It translates to CASSYTGENEQFF.